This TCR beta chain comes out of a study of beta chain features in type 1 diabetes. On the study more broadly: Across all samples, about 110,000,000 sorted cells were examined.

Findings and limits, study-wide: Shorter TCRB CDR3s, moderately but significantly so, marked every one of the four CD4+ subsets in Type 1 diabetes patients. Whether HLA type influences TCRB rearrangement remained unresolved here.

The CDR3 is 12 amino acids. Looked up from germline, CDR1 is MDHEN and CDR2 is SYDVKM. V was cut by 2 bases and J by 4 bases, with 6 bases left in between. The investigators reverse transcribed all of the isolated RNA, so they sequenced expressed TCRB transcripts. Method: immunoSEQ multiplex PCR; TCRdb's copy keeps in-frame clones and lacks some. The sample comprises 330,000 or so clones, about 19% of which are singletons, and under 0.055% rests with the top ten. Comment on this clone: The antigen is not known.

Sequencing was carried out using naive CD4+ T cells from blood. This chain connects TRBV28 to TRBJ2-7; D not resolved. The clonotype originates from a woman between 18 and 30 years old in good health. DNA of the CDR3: TGTGCCAGCAGTTTAATCGGGTACGAGCAGTACTTC. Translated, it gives CASSLIGYEQYF. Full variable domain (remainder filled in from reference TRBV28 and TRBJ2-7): DVKVTQSSRYLVKRTGEKVFLECVQDMDHENMFWYRQDPGLGLRLIYFSYDVKMKEKGDIPEGYSVSREKKERFSLILESASTNQTSMYLCASSLIGYEQYFGPGTRLTVT.